This record concerns one T cell receptor beta chain sequence. Its antigen remains unknown. This record belongs to a study of T cell responses to AZD1222 COVID-19 vaccine. Here immunoSEQ multiplex PCR was the method, and the copy in TCRdb shows in-frame clones only, minus some. Here the sample spans 200,000 to 250,000 clones, 85% to 95% being singletons. Study results and limitations: Only six AZD1222 recipients tested seropositive at baseline. Clonal diversity may have been underestimated, and the donors were mostly white British, with more females than males. Repertoire sampling occurred only after the peak T cell response.

Trimming removed 4 bases from V and 2 bases from J; junction bases left unmatched: 10. Germline V CDR1 and CDR2: SGHNT, YENEEA. This CDR3 has 17 amino acids. This rearrangement joins TRBV11-3 to TRBJ2-2; TRBD2 matches 7 bases. This TCR was sampled from an adult in good health. The starting material was peripheral blood, obtained on day 0 of MenACWY control vaccination. In nucleotides, the CDR3 is TGTGCCAGCAGCTCCTACATGACGGGGGGAAACACCGGGGAGCTGTTTTTT. This translates into CASSSYMTGGNTGELFF.